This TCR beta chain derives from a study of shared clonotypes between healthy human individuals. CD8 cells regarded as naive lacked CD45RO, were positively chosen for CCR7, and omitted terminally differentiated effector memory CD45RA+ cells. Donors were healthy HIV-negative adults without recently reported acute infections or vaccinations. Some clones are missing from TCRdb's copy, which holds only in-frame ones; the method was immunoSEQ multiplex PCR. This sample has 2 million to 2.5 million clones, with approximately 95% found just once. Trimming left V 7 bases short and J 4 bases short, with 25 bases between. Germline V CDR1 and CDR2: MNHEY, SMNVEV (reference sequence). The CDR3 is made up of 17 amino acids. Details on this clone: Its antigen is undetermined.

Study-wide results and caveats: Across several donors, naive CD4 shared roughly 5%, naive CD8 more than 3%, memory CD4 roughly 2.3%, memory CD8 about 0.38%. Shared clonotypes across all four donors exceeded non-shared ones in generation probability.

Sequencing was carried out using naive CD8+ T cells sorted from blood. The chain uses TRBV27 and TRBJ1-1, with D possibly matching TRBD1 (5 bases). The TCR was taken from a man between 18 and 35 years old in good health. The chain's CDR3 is CASNLDGTASLGTEAFF. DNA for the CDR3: TGTGCCAGCAACTTGGACGGGACGGCCTCCCTGGGCACTGAAGCTTTCTTT.